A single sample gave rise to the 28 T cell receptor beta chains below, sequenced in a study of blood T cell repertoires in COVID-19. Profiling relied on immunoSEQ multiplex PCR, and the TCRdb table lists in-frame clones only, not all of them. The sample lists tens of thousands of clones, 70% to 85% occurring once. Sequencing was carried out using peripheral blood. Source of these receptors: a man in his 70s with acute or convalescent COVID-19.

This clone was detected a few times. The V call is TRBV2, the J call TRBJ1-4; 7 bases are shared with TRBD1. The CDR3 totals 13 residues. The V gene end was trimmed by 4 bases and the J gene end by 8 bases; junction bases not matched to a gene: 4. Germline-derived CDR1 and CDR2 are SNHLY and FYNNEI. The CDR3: CASSVGRGEKLFF. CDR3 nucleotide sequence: TGTGCCAGCAGTGTGGGCAGGGGGGAAAAACTGTTTTTT.

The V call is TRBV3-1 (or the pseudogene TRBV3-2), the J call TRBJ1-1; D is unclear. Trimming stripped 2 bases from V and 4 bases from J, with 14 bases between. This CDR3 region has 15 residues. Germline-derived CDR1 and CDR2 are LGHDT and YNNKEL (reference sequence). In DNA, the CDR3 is TGTGCCAGCAGCCAACTTCGAGGGTTTGGCACTGAAGCTTTCTTT. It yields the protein CASSQLRGFGTEAFF.

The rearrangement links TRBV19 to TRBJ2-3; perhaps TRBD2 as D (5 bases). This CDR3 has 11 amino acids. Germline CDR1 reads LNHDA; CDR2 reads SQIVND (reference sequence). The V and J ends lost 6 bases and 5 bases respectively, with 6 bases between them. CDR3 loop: CASRSGDTQYF. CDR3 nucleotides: TGTGCCAGTAGAAGCGGAGATACGCAGTATTTT.

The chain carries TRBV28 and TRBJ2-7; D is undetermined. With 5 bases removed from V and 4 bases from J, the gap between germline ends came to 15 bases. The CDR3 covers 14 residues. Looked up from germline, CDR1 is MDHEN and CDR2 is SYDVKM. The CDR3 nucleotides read TGTGCCAGCAGTCCCTCGTTGCAGTCATACGAGCAGTACTTC. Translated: CASSPSLQSYEQYF. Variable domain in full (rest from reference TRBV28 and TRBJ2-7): DVKVTQSSRYLVKRTGEKVFLECVQDMDHENMFWYRQDPGLGLRLIYFSYDVKMKEKGDIPEGYSVSREKKERFSLILESASTNQTSMYLCASSPSLQSYEQYFGPGTRLTVT.

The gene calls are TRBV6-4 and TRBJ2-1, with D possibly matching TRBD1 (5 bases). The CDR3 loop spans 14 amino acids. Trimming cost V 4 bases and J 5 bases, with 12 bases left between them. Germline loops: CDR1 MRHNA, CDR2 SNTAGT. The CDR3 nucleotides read TGTGCCAGCAGTGTTTCCAGGGTCGACAATGAGCAGTTCTTC. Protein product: CASSVSRVDNEQFF.

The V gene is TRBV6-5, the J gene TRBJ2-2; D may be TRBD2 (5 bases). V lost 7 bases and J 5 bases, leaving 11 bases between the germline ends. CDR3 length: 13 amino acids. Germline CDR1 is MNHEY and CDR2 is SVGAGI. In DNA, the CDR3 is TGTGCCAGCACCGAAGAGGGAACCGGGGAGCTGTTTTTT. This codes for CASTEEGTGELFF.

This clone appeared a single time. CDR3 coding DNA: TGTGCCAGCAGCCATGACAGGGGGCACACCGGGGAGCTGTTTTTT. It yields the protein CASSHDRGHTGELFF. The chain recombines TRBV7-7 with TRBJ2-2; 10 positions agree with TRBD1. V lost 5 bases, J lost 3 bases, and 3 bases stayed unmatched. CDR3 length equals 15 residues. Germline CDR1 reads SSHAT; CDR2 reads FNYEAQ (reference sequence). The complete variable domain, with remaining parts taken from reference TRBV7-7 and TRBJ2-2, reads GAGVSQSPRYKVTKRGQDVTLRCDPISSHATLYWYQQALGQGPEFLTYFNYEAQPDKSGLPSDRFSAERPEGSISTLTIQRTEQRDSAMYRCASSHDRGHTGELFFGEGSRLTVL.

The chain's CDR3 is CSAEDRDEQYF. The CDR3 nucleotides read TGCAGCGCCGAGGACAGGGACGAGCAGTACTTC. This chain links TRBV29-1 with TRBJ2-7; 8 nucleotides agree with TRBD1. CDR1 SQVTM and CDR2 ANQGSEA come from the germline V gene. CDR3 length: 11 amino acids. The junction had 4 bases not matched to a gene; V was cut back by 7 bases and J by 5 bases.

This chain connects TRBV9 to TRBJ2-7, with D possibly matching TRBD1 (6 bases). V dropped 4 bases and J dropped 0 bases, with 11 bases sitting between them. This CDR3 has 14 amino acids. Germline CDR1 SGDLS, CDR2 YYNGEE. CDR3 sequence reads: CASSRTVDSYEQYF. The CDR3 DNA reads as TGTGCCAGCAGCCGGACAGTGGACTCCTACGAGCAGTACTTC.

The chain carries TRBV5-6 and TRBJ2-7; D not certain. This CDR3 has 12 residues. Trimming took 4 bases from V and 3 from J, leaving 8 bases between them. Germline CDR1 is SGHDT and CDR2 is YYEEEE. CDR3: CASSPTGYEQYF. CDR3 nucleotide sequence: TGTGCCAGCAGCCCGACGGGCTACGAGCAGTACTTC.

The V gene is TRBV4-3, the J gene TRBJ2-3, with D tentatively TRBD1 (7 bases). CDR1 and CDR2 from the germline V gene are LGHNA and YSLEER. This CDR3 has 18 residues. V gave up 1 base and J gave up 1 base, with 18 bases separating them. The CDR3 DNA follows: TGCGCCAGCAGCCAAGCTCGGGGGCAGGGGGTAGGCACAGATACGCAGTATTTT. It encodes CASSQARGQGVGTDTQYF.

CDR3 sequence: CASSLTGSSYNEQFF. The CDR3 DNA follows: TGTGCCAGCAGCCTTACTGGGAGCTCCTACAATGAGCAGTTCTTC. The J gene is TRBJ2-1, the V gene TRBV7-8; D is perhaps TRBD2 (5 bases). CDR1 is SGHVS, CDR2 FQNEAQ, per germline. The germline V and J ends were trimmed by 5 bases and 0 bases, with 11 bases remaining between them. This CDR3 contains 15 residues.

CDR3 amino acids: CASSEGQRNEQYF. The CDR3 DNA is TGTGCCAGCAGCGAGGGACAACGGAACGAGCAGTACTTC. The chain uses TRBV7-3 and TRBJ2-7, with D possibly being TRBD1 (6 bases). CDR1 is SGHTA and CDR2 is FQGTGA in the germline V gene. The CDR3 has 13 residues. V was cut by 5 bases and J by 5 bases, with 13 bases left in between.

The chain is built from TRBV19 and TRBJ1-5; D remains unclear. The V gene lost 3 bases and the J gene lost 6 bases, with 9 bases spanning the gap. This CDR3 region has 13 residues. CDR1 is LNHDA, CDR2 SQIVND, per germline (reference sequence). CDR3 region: CASSIGFAQPQHF. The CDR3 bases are TGTGCCAGTAGTATCGGGTTCGCTCAGCCCCAGCATTTT.

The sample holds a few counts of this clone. The CDR3 DNA is TGTGCCAGCAGCGTAGCTATGGCGGGAGGACATACGCAGTATTTT. Translation: CASSVAMAGGHTQYF. V and J are TRBV9 and TRBJ2-3; 8 bases line up with TRBD2. V gave up 0 bases and J gave up 7 bases; unmatched junction bases: 7. The CDR3 contains 15 residues. The germline V gene has CDR1 SGDLS and CDR2 YYNGEE.

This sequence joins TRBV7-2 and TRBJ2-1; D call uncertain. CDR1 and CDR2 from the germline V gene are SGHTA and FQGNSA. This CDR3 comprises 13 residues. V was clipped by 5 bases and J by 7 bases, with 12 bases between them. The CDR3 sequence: CASSPWLLNEQFF. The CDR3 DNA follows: TGTGCCAGCAGCCCCTGGCTCCTGAATGAGCAGTTCTTC.

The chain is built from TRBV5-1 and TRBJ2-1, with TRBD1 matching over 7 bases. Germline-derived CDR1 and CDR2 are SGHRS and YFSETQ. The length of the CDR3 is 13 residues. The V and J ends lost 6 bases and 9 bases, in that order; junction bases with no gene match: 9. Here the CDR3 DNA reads TGCGCCAGCACCGGGACAGAGTGGCGTGAGCAGTTCTTC. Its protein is CASTGTEWREQFF.

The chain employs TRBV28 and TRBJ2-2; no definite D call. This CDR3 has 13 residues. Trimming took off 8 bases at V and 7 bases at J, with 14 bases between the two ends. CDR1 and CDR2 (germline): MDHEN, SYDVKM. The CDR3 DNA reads TGTGCCAGCCTAAATACCAACCTCGGGGAGCTGTTTTTT. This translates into CASLNTNLGELFF.

The CDR3 here is CASSFRGRPYEQYF. The CDR3 region has the DNA TGTGCCAGCAGTTTTAGGGGGCGCCCCTACGAGCAGTACTTC. V is TRBV28 and J is TRBJ2-7, with 7 bases that match TRBD1. The CDR3 covers 14 residues. Germline-derived CDR1 and CDR2 are MDHEN and SYDVKM. V dropped 3 bases and J dropped 2; count of bases not matched to a gene: 4.

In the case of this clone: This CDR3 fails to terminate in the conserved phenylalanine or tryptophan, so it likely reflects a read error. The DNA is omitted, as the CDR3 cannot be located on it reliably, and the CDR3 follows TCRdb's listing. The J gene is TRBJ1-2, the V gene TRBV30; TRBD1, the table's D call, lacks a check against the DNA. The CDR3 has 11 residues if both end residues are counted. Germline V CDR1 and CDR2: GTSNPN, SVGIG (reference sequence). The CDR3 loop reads CAWSGTGPAFV.

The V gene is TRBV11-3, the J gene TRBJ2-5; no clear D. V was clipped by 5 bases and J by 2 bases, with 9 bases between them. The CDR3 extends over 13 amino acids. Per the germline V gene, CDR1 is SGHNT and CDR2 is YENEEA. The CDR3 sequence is CASSRLTQETQYF. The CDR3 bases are TGTGCCAGCAGCCGTCTGACTCAAGAGACCCAGTACTTC.

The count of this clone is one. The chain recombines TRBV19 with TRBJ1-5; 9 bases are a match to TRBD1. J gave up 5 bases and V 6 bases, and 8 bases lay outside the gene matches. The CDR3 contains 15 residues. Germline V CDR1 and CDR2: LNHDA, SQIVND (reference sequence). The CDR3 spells CASSPPTGGYQPQHF. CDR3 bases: TGTGCCAGTAGCCCCCCCACAGGGGGCTATCAGCCCCAGCATTTT.

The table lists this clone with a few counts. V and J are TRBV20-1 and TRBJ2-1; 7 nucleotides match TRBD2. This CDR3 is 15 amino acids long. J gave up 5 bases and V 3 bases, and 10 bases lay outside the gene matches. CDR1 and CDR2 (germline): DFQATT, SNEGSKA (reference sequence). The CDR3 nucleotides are TGCAGTGCTAGTTTCGCCCTAGCGGATCACAATGAGCAGTTCTTC. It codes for CSASFALADHNEQFF.

This CDR3 is CASSEGRGQAHEQFF. DNA of the CDR3: TGTGCCAGCAGTGAAGGGAGGGGACAGGCCCACGAGCAGTTCTTC. The gene calls are TRBV6-1 and TRBJ2-1; TRBD1 matches at 8 bases. The V and J ends lost 1 base and 10 bases, in that order; junction bases with no gene match: 9. Germline V gives CDR1 MNHNS, CDR2 SASEGT. There are 15 residues in the CDR3.

CDR3 amino acids: CASSLLGAEETQYF. The CDR3 DNA follows: TGTGCCAGCAGCCTTCTAGGGGCCGAAGAGACCCAGTACTTC. The J gene is TRBJ2-5, the V gene TRBV11-2; tentative D call: TRBD1 (5 bases). Germline V gives CDR1 SGHAT, CDR2 FQNNGV. V gave up 5 bases and J gave up 3 bases, with 13 bases separating them. CDR3 length equals 14 residues.

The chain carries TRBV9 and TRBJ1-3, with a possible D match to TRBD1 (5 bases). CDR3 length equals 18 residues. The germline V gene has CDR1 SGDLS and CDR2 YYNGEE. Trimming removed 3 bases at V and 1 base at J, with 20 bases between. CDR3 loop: CASSAPGRIGGSGNTIYF. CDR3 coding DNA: TGTGCCAGCAGCGCGCCCGGACGTATCGGGGGTTCTGGAAACACCATATATTTT.

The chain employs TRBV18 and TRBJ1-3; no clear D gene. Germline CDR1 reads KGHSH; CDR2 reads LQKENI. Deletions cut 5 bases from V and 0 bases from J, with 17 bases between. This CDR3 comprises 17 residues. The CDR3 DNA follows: TGTGCCAGCTCAAAAGGTAGCGGCCAGAGCTCTGGAAACACCATATATTTT. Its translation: CASSKGSGQSSGNTIYF.

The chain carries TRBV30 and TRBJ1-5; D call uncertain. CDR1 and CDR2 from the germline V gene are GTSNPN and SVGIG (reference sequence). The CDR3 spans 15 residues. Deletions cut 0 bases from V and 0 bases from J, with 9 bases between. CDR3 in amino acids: CAWSVTGVSNQPQHF. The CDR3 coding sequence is TGTGCCTGGAGTGTTACCGGGGTTAGCAATCAGCCCCAGCATTTT. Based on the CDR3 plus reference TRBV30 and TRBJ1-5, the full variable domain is SQTIHQWPATLVQPVGSPLSLECTVEGTSNPNLYWYRQAAGRGLQLLFYSVGIGQISSEVPQNLSASRPQDRQFILSSKKLLLSDSGFYLCAWSVTGVSNQPQHFGDGTRLSIL.